This T cell receptor (beta chain) is from a study of cytomegalovirus exposure and HLA in healthy donors. Across the whole study: Earlier work reported approximately 110 million unique TCR beta sequences from 150 million to 200 million T cells. Falling in the Caucasian-associated ancestry cluster were 81% of around 370 genotyped donors.

The CDR3 runs to 14 residues. V was shortened by 8 bases and J by 9 bases, with 20 bases between the two germline ends. The germline CDR1 and CDR2 sequences are MNHNS and SASEGT. PCR primers comprised 60 Vbeta and 13 Jbeta primers. Using immunoSEQ multiplex PCR, the repertoire was profiled, and TCRdb retains in-frame clones only, with some absent. Of more than 85,000 clones listed, 65% to 90% are singletons. V gene TRBV6-1 combines with J gene TRBJ2-1, with TRBD2 as a possible D gene (6 bases). Sample: PBMCs. This receptor was identified in a man younger than 45 in good health and CMV-seropositive. The CDR3 protein is CASGDGTYSGEQFF. The CDR3 nucleotides read TGTGCCAGCGGCGATGGGACTTATTCGGGTGAGCAGTTCTTC.